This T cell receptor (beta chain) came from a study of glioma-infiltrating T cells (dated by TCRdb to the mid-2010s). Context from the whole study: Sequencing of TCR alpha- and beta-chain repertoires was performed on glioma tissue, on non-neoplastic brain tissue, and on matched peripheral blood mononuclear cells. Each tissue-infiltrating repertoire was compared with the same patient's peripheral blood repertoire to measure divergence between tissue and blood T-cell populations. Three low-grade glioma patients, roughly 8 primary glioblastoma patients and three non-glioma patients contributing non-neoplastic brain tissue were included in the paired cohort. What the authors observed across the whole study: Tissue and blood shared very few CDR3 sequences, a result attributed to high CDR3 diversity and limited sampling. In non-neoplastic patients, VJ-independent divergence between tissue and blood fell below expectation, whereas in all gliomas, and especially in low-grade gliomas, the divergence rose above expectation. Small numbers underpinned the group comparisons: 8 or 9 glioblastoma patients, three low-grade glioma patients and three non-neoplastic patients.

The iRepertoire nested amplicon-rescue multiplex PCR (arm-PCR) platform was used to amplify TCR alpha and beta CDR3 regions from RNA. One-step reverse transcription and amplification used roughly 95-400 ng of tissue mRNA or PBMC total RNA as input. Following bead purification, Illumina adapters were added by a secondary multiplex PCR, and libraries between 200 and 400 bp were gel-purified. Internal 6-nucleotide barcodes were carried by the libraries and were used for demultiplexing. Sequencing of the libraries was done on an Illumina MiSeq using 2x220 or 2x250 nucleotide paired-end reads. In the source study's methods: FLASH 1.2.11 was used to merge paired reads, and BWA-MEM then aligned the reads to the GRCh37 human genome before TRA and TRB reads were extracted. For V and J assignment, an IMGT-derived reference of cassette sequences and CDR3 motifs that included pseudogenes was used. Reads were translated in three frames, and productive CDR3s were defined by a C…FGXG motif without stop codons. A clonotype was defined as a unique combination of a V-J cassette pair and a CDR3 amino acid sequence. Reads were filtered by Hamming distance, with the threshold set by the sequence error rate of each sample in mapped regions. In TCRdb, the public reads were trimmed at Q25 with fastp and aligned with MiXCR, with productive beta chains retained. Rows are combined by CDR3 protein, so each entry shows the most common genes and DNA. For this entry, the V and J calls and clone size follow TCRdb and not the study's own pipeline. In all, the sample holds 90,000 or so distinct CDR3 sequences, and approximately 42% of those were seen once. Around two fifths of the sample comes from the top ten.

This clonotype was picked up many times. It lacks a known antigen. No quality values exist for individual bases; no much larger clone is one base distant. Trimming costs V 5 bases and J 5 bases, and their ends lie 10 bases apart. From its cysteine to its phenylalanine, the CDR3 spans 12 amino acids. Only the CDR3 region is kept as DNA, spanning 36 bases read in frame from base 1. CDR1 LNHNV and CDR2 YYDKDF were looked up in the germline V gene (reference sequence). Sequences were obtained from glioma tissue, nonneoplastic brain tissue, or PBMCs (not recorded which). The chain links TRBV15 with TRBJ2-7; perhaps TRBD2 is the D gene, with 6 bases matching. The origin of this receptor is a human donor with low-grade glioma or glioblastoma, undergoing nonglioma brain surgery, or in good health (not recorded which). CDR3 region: CATSGGEDEQYF. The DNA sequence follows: TGTGCCACCAGCGGCGGGGAGGACGAGCAGTACTTC.